The TCR beta chain under discussion was sequenced for a study of blood T cell repertoires in COVID-19. Overall study context: PBMCs, B-cell-depleted T cells, or T cells provided the cDNA or gDNA that made up the material.

Seattle cases were enrolled at active infection and followed longitudinally. As handled by the study authors: Amplified reference gene primers provided the basis for estimating nucleated cell counts. Some clones are missing from TCRdb's copy, which holds only in-frame ones; the method was immunoSEQ multiplex PCR. For V, J and clone size, that table is used; D and trimming come from the DNA. The sample contains under 250,000 clones, about 88% of which appear only once. Sequences were obtained from peripheral blood. The receptor comes from a man in his fifties with COVID-19, enrolled during active disease.

Here the CDR3 reads CASMGEETQYF. CDR3 DNA sequence: TGTGCCAGTATGGGAGAAGAGACCCAGTACTTC. This chain connects TRBV19 to TRBJ2-5, with TRBD2 as a possible D gene (5 bases). The CDR3 consists of 11 residues. Deletions cut 7 bases from V and 3 bases from J, with 6 bases between. Germline values: CDR1 LNHDA, CDR2 SQIVND (reference sequence).